These 32 T cell receptor beta chains were sequenced from one sample in a study of blood T cell repertoires in COVID-19. Clones were sequenced by immunoSEQ multiplex PCR, and TCRdb holds only the in-frame ones, with some missing. The sample comprises 130,000 to 150,000 clones, 84% of which are singletons, and approximately 5% rests with the top ten. The sample was peripheral blood. These TCRs come from a human donor in a cohort sampled during active COVID-19.

This clone was found a few times. The J gene is TRBJ1-2, the V gene TRBV27; 7 bases are a match to TRBD1. The CDR3 spans 15 residues. Germline CDR1 MNHEY, CDR2 SMNVEV (reference sequence). V trimming: 7 bases; J trimming: 1 base; junction bases outside the gene matches: 9. The CDR3 sequence: CASTPGGQSNYGYTF. CDR3 DNA sequence: TGTGCCAGCACTCCAGGGGGACAGAGTAACTATGGCTACACCTTC.

The gene calls are TRBV10-1 and TRBJ2-1; TRBD1 matches 9 bases. Germline V gene lookup returns CDR1 WNHNN and CDR2 SYGVQD (reference sequence). Trimming at V came to 4 bases and at J to 8 bases, leaving 12 bases not matched to a gene. This CDR3 is built from 16 residues. The CDR3 sequence is CASSGIRDRVIDEQFF. CDR3 in DNA: TGCGCCAGCAGTGGGATCCGGGACAGGGTTATCGATGAGCAGTTCTTC.

The chain has TRBV28 and TRBJ2-1; the match to TRBD2 covers 11 bases. The germline CDR1 and CDR2 sequences are MDHEN and SYDVKM. Germline trimming cut 5 bases from V and 4 bases from J; bases unmatched to any gene: 10. The CDR3 loop spans 17 amino acids. CDR3 amino acids: CASSSPRLAGSYNEQFF. DNA of the CDR3: TGTGCCAGCAGTAGTCCACGACTAGCGGGGTCTTACAATGAGCAGTTCTTC.

This sequence joins TRBV4-2 and TRBJ2-1; 8 nucleotides match TRBD2. Germline V gives CDR1 LGHNA, CDR2 YNFKEQ. After removal of 1 base from V and 7 bases from J, the junction contained 9 bases not matched to a gene. There are 16 residues in the CDR3. DNA for the CDR3: TGTGCCAGCAGCCAAGTAGGTAGCGGGGTGGGGAATGAGCAGTTCTTC. This encodes CASSQVGSGVGNEQFF.

In nucleotides, the CDR3 is TGTGCCAGCAGCCAAGTTAGGCCGGGAGGGCCCAACGAGCAGTTCTTC. Translating gives CASSQVRPGGPNEQFF. V gene TRBV4-2 combines with J gene TRBJ2-1; TRBD2 matches 8 bases. V shed 1 base, J shed 10 bases, and the junction held 12 bases outside the gene matches. Looked up from germline, CDR1 is LGHNA and CDR2 is YNFKEQ. The CDR3 has 16 amino acids.

The chain recombines TRBV5-5 with TRBJ1-1; 10 nucleotides align to TRBD1. Germline-derived CDR1 and CDR2 are SGHKS and YYEKEE (reference sequence). CDR3 length: 14 residues. V trimming: 4 bases; J trimming: 1 base; junction bases outside the gene matches: 1. CDR3 bases: TGTGCCAGCAGCAGGGACAGGGGGAACACTGAAGCTTTCTTT. Translating it yields CASSRDRGNTEAFF.

The V and J genes are TRBV3-1 (or the pseudogene TRBV3-2) and TRBJ1-2; D possibly corresponds to TRBD1 (6 bases). Germline loops: CDR1 LGHDT, CDR2 YNNKEL (reference sequence). The length of the CDR3 is 14 residues. Trimming took 4 bases from V and 4 from J, leaving 13 bases between them. CDR3 coding DNA: TGTGCCAGCAGCCCCCCGACAGGAGCCTATGGCTACACCTTC. This encodes CASSPPTGAYGYTF.

The chain combines TRBV4-2 with TRBJ2-1, with D possibly TRBD2 on 6 matching bases. The CDR3 has 15 residues. V lost 2 bases and J lost 6, with 14 bases in between. Germline CDR1 LGHNA, CDR2 YNFKEQ. As DNA, the CDR3 is TGTGCCAGCAGCCAATCGGGAGATCAGGGCAATGAGCAGTTCTTC. It encodes CASSQSGDQGNEQFF.

The chain is built from TRBV7-3 and TRBJ2-2, with D perhaps matching TRBD2 (6 bases). CDR3 length equals 15 residues. V lost 3 bases, J lost 4 bases, and 12 bases lay in between. Germline CDR1 and CDR2: SGHTA and FQGTGA. This CDR3 is CASSLGGAGTGELFF. Here the CDR3 DNA reads TGTGCCAGCAGCTTGGGGGGAGCGGGCACCGGGGAGCTGTTTTTT. Full variable domain (remainder filled in from reference TRBV7-3 and TRBJ2-2): GAGVSQTPSNKVTEKGKYVELRCDPISGHTALYWYRQSLGQGPEFLIYFQGTGAADDSGLPNDRFFAVRPEGSVSTLKIQRTERGDSAVYLCASSLGGAGTGELFFGEGSRLTVL.

This clone was counted a few times. The chain couples TRBV30 to TRBJ1-3; 8 bases line up with TRBD1. Losses at the gene ends were 4 bases for V and 4 bases for J; bases not matched to a gene: 3. Germline-derived CDR1 and CDR2 are GTSNPN and SVGIG (reference sequence). The CDR3 extends over 13 amino acids. The CDR3, as DNA: TGTGCCTGGAACAGGGACAGGGGAAACACCATATATTTT. This sequence encodes CAWNRDRGNTIYF.

This clone was recorded only once. The rearrangement links TRBV5-1 to TRBJ2-1; D not resolved. This CDR3 spans 14 amino acids. The germline CDR1 and CDR2 sequences are SGHRS and YFSETQ. V gave up 0 bases and J gave up 4 bases, with 8 bases separating them. This chain's CDR3 is CASSLAPRYNEQFF. CDR3 in DNA: TGCGCCAGCAGCTTGGCCCCCAGGTACAATGAGCAGTTCTTC.

This chain uses TRBV4-2 with TRBJ2-2, with TRBD2 matching 7 bases. After removal of 1 base from V and 0 bases from J, the junction contained 2 bases not matched to a gene. Germline V CDR1 and CDR2: LGHNA, YNFKEQ. There are 16 residues in the CDR3. Here the CDR3 DNA reads TGTGCCAGCAGCCAAGTGCGGGGGACGAACACCGGGGAGCTGTTTTTT. Amino acids: CASSQVRGTNTGELFF.

J is TRBJ2-6 and V is TRBV4-2, with a possible D match to TRBD2 (5 bases). With 1 base removed from V and 3 bases from J, the gap between germline ends came to 10 bases. The germline gives CDR1 LGHNA, CDR2 YNFKEQ. The CDR3 is 16 residues long. This CDR3 is CASSQVGGNGANVLTF. In DNA, the CDR3 is TGTGCCAGCAGCCAAGTCGGAGGCAATGGGGCCAACGTCCTGACTTTC.

The chain recombines TRBV5-4 with TRBJ1-2; TRBD1 aligns across 7 bases. Germline values: CDR1 SGHNT, CDR2 YYREEE (reference sequence). The CDR3 contains 14 residues. Losses at the gene ends were 0 bases for V and 6 bases for J; bases not matched to a gene: 5. This CDR3 is CASSLVDRDDGYTF. The CDR3 nucleotides read TGTGCCAGCAGCTTGGTAGACAGGGATGATGGCTACACCTTC.

The V gene is TRBV19, the J gene TRBJ1-2; weak D call: TRBD1 (6 bases). CDR3 size: 16 residues. CDR1 and CDR2 from the germline V gene are LNHDA and SQIVND (reference sequence). V was trimmed by 9 bases and J by 7 bases, leaving 27 bases between them. DNA of the CDR3: TGTGCCAGCTCTACCCCCCCAGGGGTGGGTATGGGTGGCTACACCTTC. This codes for CASSTPPGVGMGGYTF.

The CDR3 protein is CASSGTSYQPQHF. The CDR3 DNA is TGTGCCAGCAGTGGGACATCCTATCAGCCCCAGCATTTT. The V call is TRBV7-2, the J call TRBJ1-5; D is possibly TRBD1 (6 bases). V lost 6 bases and J lost 5, with 11 bases in between. The CDR3 loop spans 13 amino acids. Germline V CDR1 and CDR2: SGHTA, FQGNSA.

This clone was seen at least ten times. The rearrangement links TRBV5-6 to TRBJ2-1; no definite D call. Per the germline V gene, CDR1 is SGHDT and CDR2 is YYEEEE. This CDR3 spans 12 amino acids. V was pared by 2 bases and J by 5 bases, with 5 bases between. Here the CDR3 reads CASSFQNNEQFF. As DNA, the CDR3 is TGTGCCAGCAGCTTCCAGAACAATGAGCAGTTCTTC. Variable domain in full (rest from reference TRBV5-6 and TRBJ2-1): DAGVTQSPTHLIKTRGQQVTLRCSPKSGHDTVSWYQQALGQGPQFIFQYYEEEERQRGNFPDRFSGHQFPNYSSELNVNALLLGDSALYLCASSFQNNEQFFGPGTRLTVL.

In this sample, this clone turned up once. The J gene is TRBJ2-5, the V gene TRBV6-5; 9 positions agree with TRBD2. V was clipped by 6 bases and J by 3 bases; unmatched bases: 2. CDR1 is MNHEY and CDR2 is SVGAGI in the germline V gene. The CDR3 has 13 residues. The CDR3 spells CASRRTSEETQYF. In DNA, the CDR3 is TGTGCCAGCAGGCGGACTAGCGAAGAGACCCAGTACTTC.

This clone appeared a few times. The genes are TRBV21-1 and TRBJ1-4; TRBD1 is taken as the D call from the table, unchecked against the DNA. TRBV21-1 is flagged as a pseudogene. This CDR3 contains 16 residues. CDR3 sequence (DNA): TGTGCCAGCAGCACAGATACAGGGGGCGAGGGCGTAAAACTGTTTTTT. Its translation: CASSTDTGGEGVKLFF.

This chain links TRBV29-1 with TRBJ1-2; possibly TRBD1 for D (6 bases). V lost 4 bases and J lost 3, with 15 bases in between. This CDR3 spans 14 amino acids. Germline V gene lookup returns CDR1 SQVTM and CDR2 ANQGSEA. In nucleotides, the CDR3 is TGCAGCGTTGCTAGGGCAGGGGTAGACTATGGCTACACCTTC. Its translation is CSVARAGVDYGYTF.

The chain joins TRBV27 to TRBJ2-5, with TRBD2 matching over 7 bases. J gave up 3 bases and V 10 bases, and 2 bases lay outside the gene matches. This CDR3 contains 11 residues. Germline V gene sequence: CDR1 MNHEY, CDR2 SMNVEV (reference sequence). The CDR3 is CAKRGEETQYF. The CDR3 DNA reads as TGTGCCAAACGGGGGGAAGAGACCCAGTACTTC.

Comments on this clone: An end of the junction does not agree with germline; a read error may underlie this. The chain recombines TRBV9 with TRBJ2-3, with 16 bases aligning to TRBD2. The length of the CDR3 is 18 residues. The germline V gene encodes CDR1 SGDLS and CDR2 YYNGEE. CDR3 sequence reads: CASRVEGTSGGGTDTQYF. CDR3 DNA sequence: TGTGCCAGCCGCGTAGAAGGGACTAGCGGGGGGGGGACAGATACGCAGTATTTT.

The genes are TRBV5-1 and TRBJ2-4; 14 nucleotides match TRBD2. Trimming removed 3 bases from V and 4 bases from J; junction bases left unmatched: 3. Germline CDR1 is SGHRS and CDR2 is YFSETQ. This CDR3 has 16 amino acids. The CDR3 coding sequence is TGCGCCAGCAGCTCTGGGACTAGCGGGGGAAAAAACATTCAGTACTTC. The encoded protein is CASSSGTSGGKNIQYF.

This clone was recorded only once. The rearrangement links TRBV9 to TRBJ2-1, with TRBD2 matching 7 bases. The CDR3 contains 17 residues. Trimming removed 4 bases from V and 0 bases from J; junction bases left unmatched: 10. CDR1 and CDR2 from the germline V gene are SGDLS and YYNGEE. The CDR3 DNA sequence: TGTGCCAGCAGCCTCGCCCTGGGGGGGAGCTCCTACAATGAGCAGTTCTTC. Translation gives CASSLALGGSSYNEQFF.

The chain couples TRBV10-3 to TRBJ2-1; 16 bases match TRBD2. Unmatched junction bases numbered 3, after V lost 9 bases and J lost 1 base. Germline V gives CDR1 ENHRY, CDR2 SYGVKD. CDR3 size: 16 residues. The CDR3 DNA reads as TGTGCCATGGGACTAGCGGGGGGGCAATCCTACAATGAGCAGTTCTTC. Amino acid sequence: CAMGLAGGQSYNEQFF.

The chain is built from TRBV6-6 and TRBJ2-1; 8 nucleotides align to TRBD1. CDR3 length: 14 residues. Germline CDR1 and CDR2: MNHNY and SVGAGI (reference sequence). The ends lost 2 bases at V and 6 bases at J; junction bases unmatched: 3. This CDR3 reads CASSYLDRGNEQFF. The CDR3 coding sequence is TGTGCCAGCAGTTACCTTGACAGGGGCAATGAGCAGTTCTTC.

This rearrangement joins TRBV19 to TRBJ1-2; no clear D gene. This CDR3 spans 15 amino acids. Germline V gene data show CDR1 as LNHDA and CDR2 as SQIVND (reference sequence). The germline V and J ends were trimmed by 1 base and 8 bases, with 17 bases remaining between them. In DNA form, the CDR3 reads TGTGCCAGTAGTATAGGGAGAGGGCCGTCTTTGGGCTACACCTTC. It codes for CASSIGRGPSLGYTF.

This rearrangement joins TRBV7-2 to TRBJ1-2; 9 positions match TRBD1. The V gene end was trimmed by 5 bases and the J gene end by 0 bases; junction bases not matched to a gene: 10. The CDR3 has 17 amino acids. CDR1 is SGHTA, CDR2 FQGNSA, per germline. The DNA of the CDR3 is TGTGCCAGCAGCCTGGGACAGGGAGAAGGAGCTAACTATGGCTACACCTTC. Translation: CASSLGQGEGANYGYTF.

V gene TRBV2 combines with J gene TRBJ1-3; D is possibly TRBD1 (5 bases). The CDR3 extends over 13 amino acids. Trimming shortened V by 3 bases and J by 2 bases, and 5 bases separated the two germline ends. The germline CDR1 and CDR2 sequences are SNHLY and FYNNEI. CDR3 nucleotides: TGTGCCAGCAGTGACAGGGCTGGAAACACCATATATTTT. Amino acid sequence: CASSDRAGNTIYF.

The sample holds a few counts of this clone. The CDR3 here is CASSPGTSMNTEAFF. The CDR3 bases are TGTGCCAGCAGCCCAGGGACATCTATGAACACTGAAGCTTTCTTT. The chain has TRBV4-2 and TRBJ1-1, with a possible D match to TRBD1 (6 bases). Germline-derived CDR1 and CDR2 are LGHNA and YNFKEQ. The CDR3 runs to 15 residues. V dropped 4 bases and J dropped 0 bases, with 12 bases sitting between them.

The rearrangement links TRBV3-1 (or the pseudogene TRBV3-2) to TRBJ2-5, with D possibly TRBD2 on 6 matching bases. With 4 bases removed from V and 1 base from J, the gap between germline ends came to 19 bases. Germline-derived CDR1 and CDR2 are LGHDT and YNNKEL (reference sequence). This CDR3 has 17 amino acids. The CDR3 DNA reads as TGTGCCAGCAGCCTACCGAGGGGAGGAATGGGCCAAGAGACCCAGTACTTC. Translated, it gives CASSLPRGGMGQETQYF.

CDR3 region: CASSPQSRDRGPNTGELFF. The CDR3 region has the DNA TGTGCCAGCTCACCCCAGTCCCGGGACAGGGGGCCAAACACCGGGGAGCTGTTTTTT. J is TRBJ2-2 and V is TRBV18; TRBD1 matches at 12 bases. Trimming took 3 bases from V and 2 from J; bases not matched to a gene: 10. The CDR3 is 19 amino acids. CDR1 and CDR2 (germline): KGHSH, LQKENI.